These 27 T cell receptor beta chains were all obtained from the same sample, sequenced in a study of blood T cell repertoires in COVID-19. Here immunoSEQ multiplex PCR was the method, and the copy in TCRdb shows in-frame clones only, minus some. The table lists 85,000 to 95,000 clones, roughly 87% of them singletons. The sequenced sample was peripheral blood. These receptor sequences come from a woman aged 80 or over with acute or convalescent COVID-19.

The CDR3 sequence: CASSSPRAGDYEQYF. As DNA, the CDR3 is TGTGCCAGCAGCTCACCTCGAGCGGGGGACTACGAGCAGTACTTC. This chain uses TRBV7-2 with TRBJ2-7, with 8 nucleotides matching TRBD2. This CDR3 has 15 residues. Per the germline V gene, CDR1 is SGHTA and CDR2 is FQGNSA. The V and J ends lost 4 bases and 3 bases, in that order; junction bases with no gene match: 8.

The CDR3 here is CASSTPPLGGVVEKLFF. In DNA, the CDR3 is TGTGCCAGTAGTACACCCCCCTTGGGGGGGGTGGTGGAAAAACTGTTTTTT. The J gene is TRBJ1-4, the V gene TRBV19; a possible D gene is TRBD1 (5 bases). CDR1 and CDR2 from the germline V gene are LNHDA and SQIVND (reference sequence). V lost 4 bases and J lost 8, with 23 bases in between. The CDR3 consists of 17 residues.

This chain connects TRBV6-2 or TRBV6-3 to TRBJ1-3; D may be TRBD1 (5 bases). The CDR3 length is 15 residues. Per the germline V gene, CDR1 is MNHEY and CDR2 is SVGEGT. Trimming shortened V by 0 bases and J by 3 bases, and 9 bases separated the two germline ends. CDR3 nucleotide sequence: TGTGCCAGCAGTTACTCTCCGGGGGTTGGAAACACCATATATTTT. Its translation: CASSYSPGVGNTIYF.

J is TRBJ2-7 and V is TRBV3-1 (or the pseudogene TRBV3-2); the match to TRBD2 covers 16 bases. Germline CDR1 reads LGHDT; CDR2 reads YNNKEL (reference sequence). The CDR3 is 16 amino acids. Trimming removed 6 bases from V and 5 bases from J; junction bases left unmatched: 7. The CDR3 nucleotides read TGTGCCAGCAGACCCGGGACTAGCGGGAGGGCTAACGAGCAGTACTTC. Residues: CASRPGTSGRANEQYF.

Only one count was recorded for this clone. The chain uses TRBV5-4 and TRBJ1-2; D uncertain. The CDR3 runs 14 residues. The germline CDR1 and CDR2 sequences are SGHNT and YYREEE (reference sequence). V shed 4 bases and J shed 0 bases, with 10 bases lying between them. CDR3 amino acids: CASSPGGSNYGYTF. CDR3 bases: TGTGCCAGCAGCCCCGGAGGGTCTAACTATGGCTACACCTTC.

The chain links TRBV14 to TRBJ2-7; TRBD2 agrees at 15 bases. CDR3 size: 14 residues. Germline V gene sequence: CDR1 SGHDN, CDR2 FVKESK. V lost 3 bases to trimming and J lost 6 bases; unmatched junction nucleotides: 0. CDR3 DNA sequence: TGTGCCAGCAGCCAGGGACTAGCGGGAGGCGAGCAGTACTTC. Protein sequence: CASSQGLAGGEQYF.

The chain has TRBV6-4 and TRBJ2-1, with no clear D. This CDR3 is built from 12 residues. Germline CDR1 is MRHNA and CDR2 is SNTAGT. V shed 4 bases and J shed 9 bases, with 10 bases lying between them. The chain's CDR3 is CASSAPGGEQFF. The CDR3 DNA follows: TGTGCCAGCAGTGCCCCAGGTGGTGAGCAGTTCTTC.

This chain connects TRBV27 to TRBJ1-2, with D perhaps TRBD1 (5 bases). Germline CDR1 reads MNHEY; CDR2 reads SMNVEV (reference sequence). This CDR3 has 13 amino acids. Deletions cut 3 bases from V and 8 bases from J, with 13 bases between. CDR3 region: CASSFHNRGGYTF. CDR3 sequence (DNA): TGTGCCAGCAGTTTTCACAACCGGGGGGGCTACACCTTC.

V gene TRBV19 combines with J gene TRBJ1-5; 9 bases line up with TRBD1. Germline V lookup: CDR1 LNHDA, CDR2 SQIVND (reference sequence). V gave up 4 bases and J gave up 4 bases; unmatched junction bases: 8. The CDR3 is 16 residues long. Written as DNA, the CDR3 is TGTGCCAGTAGTAAGGCCCCCGGGACAGGGAATCAGCCCCAGCATTTT. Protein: CASSKAPGTGNQPQHF.

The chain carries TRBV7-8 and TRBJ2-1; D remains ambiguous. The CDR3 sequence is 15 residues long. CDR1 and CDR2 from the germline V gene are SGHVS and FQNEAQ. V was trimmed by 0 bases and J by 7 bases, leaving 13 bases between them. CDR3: CASSLALLVVNEQFF. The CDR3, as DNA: TGTGCCAGCAGCTTAGCGTTGCTAGTTGTGAATGAGCAGTTCTTC.

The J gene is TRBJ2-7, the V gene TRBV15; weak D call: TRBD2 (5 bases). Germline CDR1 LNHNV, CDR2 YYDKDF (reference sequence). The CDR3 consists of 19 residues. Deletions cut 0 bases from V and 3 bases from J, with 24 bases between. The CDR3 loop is CATSRDYSADTPDYYEQYF. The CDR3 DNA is TGTGCCACCAGCAGAGACTATAGCGCGGATACACCCGATTACTACGAGCAGTACTTC.

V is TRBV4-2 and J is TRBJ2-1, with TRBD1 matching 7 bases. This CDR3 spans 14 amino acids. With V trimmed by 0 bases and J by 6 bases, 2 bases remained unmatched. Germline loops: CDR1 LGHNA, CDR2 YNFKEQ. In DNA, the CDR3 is TGTGCCAGCAGCCAAGACTCAGGGGGCAATGAGCAGTTCTTC. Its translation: CASSQDSGGNEQFF.

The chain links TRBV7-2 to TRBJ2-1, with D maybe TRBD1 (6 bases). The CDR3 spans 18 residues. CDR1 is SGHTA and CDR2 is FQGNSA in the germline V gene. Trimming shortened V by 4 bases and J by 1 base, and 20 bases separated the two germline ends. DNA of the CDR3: TGTGCCAGCAGCTCCGCGGCGGGTCAGGGGCGTTCCTACAATGAGCAGTTCTTC. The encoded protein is CASSSAAGQGRSYNEQFF.

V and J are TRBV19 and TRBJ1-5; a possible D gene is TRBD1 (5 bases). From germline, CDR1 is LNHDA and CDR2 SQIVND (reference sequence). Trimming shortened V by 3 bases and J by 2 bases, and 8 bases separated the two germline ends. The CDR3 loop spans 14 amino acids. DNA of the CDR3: TGTGCCAGTAGTATCAGGGAGGGCAATCAGCCCCAGCATTTT. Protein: CASSIREGNQPQHF.

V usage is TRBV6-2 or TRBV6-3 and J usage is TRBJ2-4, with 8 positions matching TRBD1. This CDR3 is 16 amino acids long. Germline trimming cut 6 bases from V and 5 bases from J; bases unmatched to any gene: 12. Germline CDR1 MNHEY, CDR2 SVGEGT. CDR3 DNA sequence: TGTGCCAGCAGCGACCTCAGGGGGCAGGGGGAAAACATTCAGTACTTC. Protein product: CASSDLRGQGENIQYF.

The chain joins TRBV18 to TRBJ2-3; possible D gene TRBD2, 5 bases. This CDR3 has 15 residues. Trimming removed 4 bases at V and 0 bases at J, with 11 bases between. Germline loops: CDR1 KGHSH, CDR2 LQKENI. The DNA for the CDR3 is TGTGCCAGCTCACTGCAGGACTCTAGCACAGATACGCAGTATTTT. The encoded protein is CASSLQDSSTDTQYF.

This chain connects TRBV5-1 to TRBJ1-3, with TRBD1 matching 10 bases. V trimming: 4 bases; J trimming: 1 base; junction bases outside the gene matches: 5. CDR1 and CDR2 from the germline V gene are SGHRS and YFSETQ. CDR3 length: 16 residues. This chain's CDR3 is CASSQMGQGSGNTIYF. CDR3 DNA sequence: TGCGCCAGCAGCCAGATGGGACAGGGGTCTGGAAACACCATATATTTT.

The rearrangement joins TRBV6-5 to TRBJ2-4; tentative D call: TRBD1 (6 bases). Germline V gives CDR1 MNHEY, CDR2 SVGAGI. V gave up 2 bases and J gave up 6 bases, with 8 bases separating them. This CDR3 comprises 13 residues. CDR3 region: CASSYQTGNIQYF. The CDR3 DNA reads TGTGCCAGCAGTTACCAGACAGGAAACATTCAGTACTTC.

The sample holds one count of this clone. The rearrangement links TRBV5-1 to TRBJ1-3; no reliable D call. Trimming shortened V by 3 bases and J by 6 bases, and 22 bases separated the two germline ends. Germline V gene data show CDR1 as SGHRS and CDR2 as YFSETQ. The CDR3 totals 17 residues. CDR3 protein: CASSWGALKYPQNTIYF. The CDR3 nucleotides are TGCGCCAGCAGCTGGGGAGCGTTGAAGTACCCTCAAAACACCATATATTTT.

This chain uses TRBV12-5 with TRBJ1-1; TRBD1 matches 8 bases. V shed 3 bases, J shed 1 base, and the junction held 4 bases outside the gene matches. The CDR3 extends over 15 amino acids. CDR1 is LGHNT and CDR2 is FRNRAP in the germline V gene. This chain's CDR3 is CASGFGTGGNTEAFF. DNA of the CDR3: TGTGCTAGTGGTTTCGGGACAGGAGGGAACACTGAAGCTTTCTTT. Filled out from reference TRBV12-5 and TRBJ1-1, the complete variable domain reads DARVTQTPRHKVTEMGQEVTMRCQPILGHNTVFWYRQTMMQGLELLAYFRNRAPLDDSGMPKDRFSAEMPDATLATLKIQPSEPRDSAVYFCASGFGTGGNTEAFFGQGTRLTVV.

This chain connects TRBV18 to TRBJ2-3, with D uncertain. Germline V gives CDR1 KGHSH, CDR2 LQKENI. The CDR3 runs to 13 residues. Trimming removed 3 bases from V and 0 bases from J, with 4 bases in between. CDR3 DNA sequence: TGTGCCAGCTCACCCCCAAGCACAGATACGCAGTATTTT. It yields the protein CASSPPSTDTQYF.

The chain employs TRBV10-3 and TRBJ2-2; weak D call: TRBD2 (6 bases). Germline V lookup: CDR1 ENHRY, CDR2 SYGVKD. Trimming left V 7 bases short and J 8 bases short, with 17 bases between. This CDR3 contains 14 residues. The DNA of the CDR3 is TGTGCCATCAATGCGGGACTCGGGGCGGGGGAGCTGTTTTTT. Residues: CAINAGLGAGELFF.

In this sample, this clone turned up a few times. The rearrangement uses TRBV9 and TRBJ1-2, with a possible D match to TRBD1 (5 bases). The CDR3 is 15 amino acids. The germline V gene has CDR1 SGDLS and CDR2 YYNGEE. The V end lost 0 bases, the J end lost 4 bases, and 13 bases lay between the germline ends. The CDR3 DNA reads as TGTGCCAGCAGCGTAGGTTACGCGGGGCCCTATGGCTACACCTTC. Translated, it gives CASSVGYAGPYGYTF.

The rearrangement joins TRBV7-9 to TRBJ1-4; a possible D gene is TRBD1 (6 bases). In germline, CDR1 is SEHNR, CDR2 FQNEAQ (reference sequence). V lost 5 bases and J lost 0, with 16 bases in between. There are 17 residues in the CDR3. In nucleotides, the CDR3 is TGTGCCAGCAGCCGAGGAGACCGGGACACAACTAATGAAAAACTGTTTTTT. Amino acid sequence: CASSRGDRDTTNEKLFF. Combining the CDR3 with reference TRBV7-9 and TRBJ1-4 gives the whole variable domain DTGVSQNPRHKITKRGQNVTFRCDPISEHNRLYWYRQTLGQGPEFLTYFQNEAQLEKSRLLSDRFSAERPKGSFSTLEIQRTEQGDSAMYLCASSRGDRDTTNEKLFFGSGTQLSVL.

The CDR3 reads CASSLTGTNEKLFF. The DNA for the CDR3 is TGCGCCAGCAGCTTGACCGGAACTAATGAAAAACTGTTTTTT. V gene TRBV5-1 combines with J gene TRBJ1-4; D not certain. Per germline, CDR1 SGHRS and CDR2 YFSETQ. This CDR3 is built from 14 residues. Deletions cut 1 base from V and 1 base from J, with 5 bases between.

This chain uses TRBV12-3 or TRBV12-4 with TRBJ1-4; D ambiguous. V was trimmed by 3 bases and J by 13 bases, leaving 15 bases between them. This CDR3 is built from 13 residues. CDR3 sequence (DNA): TGTGCCAGCAGTTTTCAGACCGAAAGCGGACTGTTTTTT. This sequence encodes CASSFQTESGLFF.

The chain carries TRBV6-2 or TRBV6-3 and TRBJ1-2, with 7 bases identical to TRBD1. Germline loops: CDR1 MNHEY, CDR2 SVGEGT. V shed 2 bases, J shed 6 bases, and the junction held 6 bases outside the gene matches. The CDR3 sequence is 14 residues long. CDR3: CASSYPGTVNGYTF. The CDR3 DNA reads TGTGCCAGCAGTTACCCCGGGACAGTAAATGGCTACACCTTC.